This T cell receptor beta chain was identified in a study of blood T cells in healthy people across ages. Through a sample-barcoded 5' primer and a J-beta primer mix, a second PCR was run for 7 to 11 cycles. A template-switch adaptor containing 12 random nucleotides labeled each cDNA molecule. CDR3-containing paired-end reads numbering at least 2.5 million came from each sample. TCRdb analysed the 5' RACE reads with MiXCR anew, one entry per CDR3 protein. Found here are some 1.4 million distinct CDR3 sequences, around two fifths of them singletons; the top ten hold roughly 7.9%. The CDR3 length is 12 residues. The V end lost 4 bases, the J end lost 8 bases, and 10 bases lay between the germline ends. Germline CDR1 and CDR2: SGHRS and YFSETQ. Study conclusions and caveats: Diversity figures derived from one million T cells were judged to underestimate the true value. There was no known CMV status for donors, so expanded clonotype changes were possibly confounded.

This clonotype was seen at least ten times. The antigen is unknown. The sequence came from a woman between 18 and 30 years old in good health. This chain joins TRBV5-1 and TRBJ2-1; D tentatively reads TRBD1 or TRBD2 (5 bases each). Sequenced input: blood. CDR3 nucleotide sequence: TGCGCCAGCAGCCTCAGAGGGGATGAGCAGTTCTTC. It is translated as CASSLRGDEQFF.